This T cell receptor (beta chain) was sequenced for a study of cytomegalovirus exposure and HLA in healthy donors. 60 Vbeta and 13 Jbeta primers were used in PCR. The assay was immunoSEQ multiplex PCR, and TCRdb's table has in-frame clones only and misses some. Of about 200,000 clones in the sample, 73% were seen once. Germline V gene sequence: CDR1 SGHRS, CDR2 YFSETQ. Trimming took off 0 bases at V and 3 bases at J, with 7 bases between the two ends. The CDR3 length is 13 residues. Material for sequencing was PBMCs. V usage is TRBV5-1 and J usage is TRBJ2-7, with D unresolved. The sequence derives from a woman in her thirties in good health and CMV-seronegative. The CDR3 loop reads CASSLGRYYEQYF. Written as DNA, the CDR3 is TGCGCCAGCAGCTTGGGCAGGTACTACGAGCAGTACTTC.